These 21 T cell receptor beta chains came from one sample sequenced in a study of blood T cell repertoires in COVID-19 (dated by TCRdb to the early 2020s). The library relied on the immunoSEQ multiplex PCR assay. TCRdb's version of the immuneACCESS table is confined to in-frame rearrangements and falls short of the full clone set. An unresolved V gene accounts for under half of the shortfall where checked; the remainder is of unknown origin. The sample data list 70,000 to 75,000 clones, and 80% to 90% of these were observed just once. The ten most abundant clones make up roughly 4.8% of the sample. Sequences were obtained from peripheral blood. The receptors stem from an elderly woman with active or convalescent COVID-19.

In nucleotides, the CDR3 is TGTGCCAGTAGGTGGATGGGGACAGGGGGCCCGAGCAATCAGCCCCAGCATTTT. Its protein is CASRWMGTGGPSNQPQHF. This sequence joins TRBV19 and TRBJ1-5, with 12 positions matching TRBD1. CDR3 length: 18 residues. Germline V gives CDR1 LNHDA, CDR2 SQIVND (reference sequence). The J segment lost 1 base and the V segment lost 6 bases, leaving 10 bases of the junction unmatched.

This clone was counted only a few times. The chain has TRBV4-3 and TRBJ2-7, with 7 bases identical to TRBD1. The V segment lost 1 base and the J segment 4 bases; nucleotides outside the gene matches: 7. Looked up from germline, CDR1 is LGHNA and CDR2 is YSLEER. The CDR3 runs to 15 residues. CDR3 nucleotide sequence: TGCGCCAGCAGCCAAGCACCAGGGGGTCCGTACGAGCAGTACTTC. Protein: CASSQAPGGPYEQYF.

The chain has TRBV6-1 and TRBJ2-2; 10 nucleotides line up with TRBD1. This CDR3 spans 15 amino acids. CDR1 is MNHNS and CDR2 is SASEGT in the germline V gene. The ends lost 6 bases at V and 3 bases at J; junction bases unmatched: 4. CDR3 DNA: TGTGCCAGCAGGACCGGGACAGGGGACACCGGGGAGCTGTTTTTT. Its translation is CASRTGTGDTGELFF.

This sequence joins TRBV7-9 and TRBJ1-1; a possible D gene is TRBD1 (5 bases). The CDR3 has 11 residues. Trimming stripped 6 bases from V and 8 bases from J, with 10 bases between. Germline V gene lookup returns CDR1 SEHNR and CDR2 FQNEAQ (reference sequence). This CDR3 reads CASRDWGEAFF. The CDR3 DNA reads TGTGCCAGCAGGGATTGGGGCGAAGCTTTCTTT.

The CDR3 DNA sequence: TGTGCCAGCAGCGACAGGAGCTCCTATAATTCACCCCTCCACTTT. This translates into CASSDRSSYNSPLHF. The V gene is TRBV4-2, the J gene TRBJ1-6, with a possible D match to TRBD1 (6 bases). CDR1 and CDR2 (germline): LGHNA, YNFKEQ. Trimming stripped 5 bases from V and 0 bases from J, with 8 bases between. The length of the CDR3 is 15 residues.

This sequence joins TRBV6-2 or TRBV6-3 and TRBJ2-2, with TRBD1 matching 7 bases. Trimming at V came to 5 bases and at J to 3 bases, leaving 12 bases not matched to a gene. Looked up from germline, CDR1 is MNHEY and CDR2 is SVGEGT. The CDR3 is 17 residues long. Written as DNA, the CDR3 is TGTGCCAGCAGTAATAATCGACAGGGCTCCTACACCGGGGAGCTGTTTTTT. Translation: CASSNNRQGSYTGELFF.

The chain joins TRBV4-3 to TRBJ1-1, with TRBD1 matching 7 bases. This CDR3 has 15 amino acids. V lost 4 bases and J lost 1; bases outside the gene matches: 6. The V gene's germline CDR1 is LGHNA and CDR2 YSLEER. The CDR3, as DNA: TGCGCCAGCAGCCGGGGGGACAGCCGGAACACTGAAGCTTTCTTT. Its protein product is CASSRGDSRNTEAFF.

This chain joins TRBV5-1 and TRBJ2-3, with 13 nucleotides matching TRBD2. The CDR3 totals 16 residues. CDR1 and CDR2 from the germline V gene are SGHRS and YFSETQ. The trim removed 5 bases at V and 2 bases at J, leaving 5 bases unmatched. The CDR3 DNA reads as TGCGCCAGCAGGATCGGACTAGCGGGGGCCACAGATACGCAGTATTTT. Protein: CASRIGLAGATDTQYF.

The chain couples TRBV7-2 to TRBJ2-7; 10 nucleotides match TRBD2. V dropped 5 bases and J dropped 1; count of bases not matched to a gene: 5. The CDR3 spans 15 residues. Germline lookup yields CDR1 SGHTA and CDR2 FQGNSA. This CDR3 is CASSLTSGASYEQYF. CDR3 in DNA: TGTGCCAGCAGCCTCACTAGCGGGGCGTCCTACGAGCAGTACTTC.

The CDR3 loop is CSASRQLNTEAFF. DNA of the CDR3: TGCAGTGCTAGTCGACAGTTGAACACTGAAGCTTTCTTT. The rearrangement joins TRBV20-1 to TRBJ1-1, with D possibly being TRBD1 (5 bases). Germline-derived CDR1 and CDR2 are DFQATT and SNEGSKA (reference sequence). V dropped 3 bases and J dropped 0 bases, with 8 bases sitting between them. The CDR3 is 13 residues long.

The chain couples TRBV4-3 to TRBJ2-2, with 13 positions matching TRBD2. Germline V gives CDR1 LGHNA, CDR2 YSLEER. V shed 4 bases and J 5 bases; nucleotides not matched to a gene: 4. The CDR3 covers 16 residues. CDR3: CASSPGLAGFTGELFF. DNA for the CDR3: TGCGCCAGCAGCCCGGGACTAGCGGGATTTACCGGGGAGCTGTTTTTT.

V gene TRBV15 combines with J gene TRBJ1-6, with D perhaps matching TRBD1 (6 bases). The germline gives CDR1 LNHNV, CDR2 YYDKDF (reference sequence). CDR3 length equals 13 residues. Trimming took off 5 bases at V and 8 bases at J, with 10 bases between the two ends. CDR3 DNA: TGTGCCACCAGCCGGACAGTAGATTCACCCCTCCACTTT. This codes for CATSRTVDSPLHF. The variable domain in full, completed from reference TRBV15 and TRBJ1-6, reads DAMVIQNPRYQVTQFGKPVTLSCSQTLNHNVMYWYQQKSSQAPKLLFHYYDKDFNNEADTPDNFQSRRPNTSFCFLDIRSPGLGDTAMYLCATSRTVDSPLHFGNGTRLTVT.

The chain joins TRBV7-2 to TRBJ1-2, with a possible D match to TRBD1 (5 bases). V gave up 4 bases and J gave up 2 bases, with 17 bases separating them. The CDR3 loop spans 16 amino acids. The germline V gene encodes CDR1 SGHTA and CDR2 FQGNSA. This chain's CDR3 is CASSSAGGVRNYGYTF. The CDR3 nucleotides are TGTGCCAGCAGCTCCGCCGGGGGGGTTAGGAACTATGGCTACACCTTC.

The J gene is TRBJ1-5, the V gene TRBV30; D is uncertain. Germline V gene lookup returns CDR1 GTSNPN and CDR2 SVGIG (reference sequence). The CDR3 covers 13 residues. V was shortened by 5 bases and J by 10 bases, with 18 bases between the two germline ends. This CDR3 reads CAWRSMGGGPQHF. The CDR3, as DNA: TGTGCCTGGCGTTCCATGGGAGGAGGCCCCCAGCATTTT.

The V call is TRBV2, the J call TRBJ1-2, with D maybe TRBD1 (6 bases). The CDR3 length is 14 residues. CDR1 SNHLY and CDR2 FYNNEI come from the germline V gene. V was clipped by 7 bases and J by 2 bases, with 14 bases between them. CDR3 coding DNA: TGTGCCAGCAACACAGGGATATTGAACTATGGCTACACCTTC. This gives the protein CASNTGILNYGYTF.

V usage is TRBV7-6 and J usage is TRBJ2-5; 12 bases align to TRBD2. The CDR3 runs 16 residues. Trimming at V came to 3 bases and at J to 2 bases, leaving 4 bases not matched to a gene. Germline V gene lookup returns CDR1 SGHVS and CDR2 FNYEAQ. CDR3 loop: CASSLKLAGGQETQYF. The CDR3, as DNA: TGTGCCAGCAGCTTGAAACTAGCGGGGGGTCAAGAGACCCAGTACTTC.

The chain has TRBV7-2 and TRBJ2-5; TRBD2 aligns across 16 bases. Germline loops: CDR1 SGHTA, CDR2 FQGNSA. V lost 1 base and J lost 5; bases outside the gene matches: 1. The CDR3 is 16 residues long. CDR3 bases: TGTGCCAGCAGCTTAGGGGGACTAGCGGGAGGGGAGACCCAGTACTTC. This gives the protein CASSLGGLAGGETQYF.

J is TRBJ2-3 and V is TRBV11-2; TRBD1 agrees at 8 bases. The V segment lost 6 bases and the J segment 2 bases; nucleotides outside the gene matches: 4. The CDR3 loop spans 14 amino acids. Germline V gene lookup returns CDR1 SGHAT and CDR2 FQNNGV. CDR3 sequence (DNA): TGTGCCAGCAGGATGGGACAGGTCACAGATACGCAGTATTTT. Its translation is CASRMGQVTDTQYF.

The rearrangement links TRBV13 to TRBJ2-1; perhaps TRBD1 as D (6 bases). The CDR3 loop spans 15 amino acids. Germline CDR1 reads PRHDT; CDR2 reads FYEKMQ (reference sequence). Trimming left V 5 bases short and J 9 bases short, with 20 bases between. CDR3 protein: CASSLRQAGIGEQFF. The CDR3 bases are TGTGCCAGCAGCCTCAGACAGGCCGGGATCGGTGAGCAGTTCTTC.

The chain uses TRBV28 and TRBJ2-7; perhaps TRBD2 as D (7 bases). The CDR3 consists of 17 residues. The V end was cut by 5 bases, the J end by 0 bases, with 20 bases between. Germline V gives CDR1 MDHEN, CDR2 SYDVKM. The CDR3: CASSPTQGQRGSYEQYF. The CDR3, as DNA: TGTGCCAGCAGTCCAACACAGGGTCAGCGGGGCTCCTACGAGCAGTACTTC.

The V call is TRBV9, the J call TRBJ2-1, with D perhaps TRBD2 (5 bases). This CDR3 spans 15 amino acids. Trimming stripped 0 bases from V and 10 bases from J, with 17 bases between. Germline V gene lookup returns CDR1 SGDLS and CDR2 YYNGEE. This CDR3 is CASSVDILGSTEQFF. As DNA, the CDR3 is TGTGCCAGCAGCGTAGACATACTAGGGAGCACCGAGCAGTTCTTC.